The table lists the clone carrying this T cell receptor (beta chain) with a few counts. Germline-derived CDR1 and CDR2 are SNHLY and FYNNEI. V lost 7 bases, J lost 3 bases, and 7 bases lay in between. The CDR3 loop spans 11 amino acids. The entry originates in a study of cytomegalovirus exposure and HLA in healthy donors. Amplification used 60 Vbeta primers and 13 Jbeta primers. Assay used: immunoSEQ multiplex PCR; TCRdb lists only in-frame clones, some missing. The table has some 170,000 clones, 80% to 85% seen once. This chain joins TRBV2 and TRBJ2-7; D call uncertain. Sequencing was performed on PBMCs. The clonotype comes from a man aged 45 to 65 in good health and CMV-seropositive. The CDR3 sequence: CASNGGYEQYF. In DNA, the CDR3 is TGTGCCAGCAACGGCGGCTACGAGCAGTACTTC.